Listed below are T cell receptor beta chains from one sample, sequenced in a study of cytomegalovirus exposure and HLA in healthy donors. Using immunoSEQ multiplex PCR, the repertoire was profiled, and TCRdb retains in-frame clones only, with some absent. Here the sample spans about 160,000 clones, about 80% being singletons. Sequencing used PBMCs. The receptors were sampled from a man in his late teens or twenties in good health and CMV-seropositive. Both conserved end residues are part of each CDR3. D genes are given only for firm matches. Size tells how often a clone was seen (once, few, many) or the class of an expanded clone, and some rows leave it out.

once - TRBJ2-1 TRBV4-1 CASSQDRGPYNEQFF TGCGCCAGCAGCCAAGACAGGGGACCCTACAATGAGCAGTTCTTC
- - TRBJ2-4 TRBV29-1 CSVVVAGKGIQYF TGCAGCGTTGTAGTCGCGGGTAAGGGCATTCAGTACTTC
few - TRBJ2-7 TRBV6-1 CASSDVPPSYEQYF TGTGCCAGCAGTGATGTACCCCCCTCCTACGAGCAGTACTTC
- TRBD1 TRBJ1-1 TRBV27 CASSLLPTGGGEAFF TGTGCCAGCAGTTTACTTCCGACAGGGGGCGGTGAAGCTTTCTTT
- - TRBJ1-6 TRBV4-3 CASSQVFERRYNSPLHF TGCGCCAGCAGCCAAGTTTTCGAGCGACGGTATAATTCACCCCTCCACTTT
- TRBD1 TRBJ2-3 TRBV27 CASSIRQGTDTQYF TGTGCCAGCAGTATACGACAGGGGACAGATACGCAGTATTTT
once - TRBJ1-1 TRBV2 CASSEAIQEAFF TGTGCCAGCAGTGAAGCAATTCAGGAAGCTTTCTTT
- TRBD1 TRBJ1-3 TRBV2 CASSAVGQLISGNTIYF TGTGCCAGCAGCGCCGTGGGACAGCTCATCTCTGGAAACACCATATATTTT
- TRBD1 TRBJ1-2 TRBV15 CATSINRGLNYGYTF TGTGCCACCAGCATAAACAGGGGGCTGAACTATGGCTACACCTTC
- TRBD2 TRBJ2-7 TRBV11-2 CASSGTNYEQYF TGTGCCAGCAGCGGGACTAACTACGAGCAGTACTTC
- - TRBJ2-6 TRBV29-1 CSVEDPRVTGANGLTF TGCAGCGTTGAAGATCCTCGGGTGACTGGGGCCAACGGCCTGACTTTC
once - TRBJ1-3 TRBV30 CAWNGGSGNTIYF TGTGCCTGGAATGGGGGCTCAGGAAACACCATATATTTT
- TRBD1 TRBJ1-1 TRBV5-1 CASSVGQGTNTEAFF TGCGCCAGCAGCGTGGGACAGGGAACGAACACTGAAGCTTTCTTT
- TRBD1 TRBJ2-5 TRBV7-3 CASSEYQGARETQYF TGTGCCAGCAGCGAGTATCAGGGGGCAAGAGAGACCCAGTACTTC
- TRBD2 TRBJ2-1 TRBV4-1 CASSQTGGNEQFF TGCGCCAGCAGCCAGACGGGGGGAAATGAGCAGTTCTTC
few - TRBJ1-1 TRBV13 CASSTGRGNTEAFF TGTGCCAGCAGCACGGGGCGGGGGAACACTGAAGCTTTCTTT
- - TRBJ2-3 TRBV4-3 CASSQDYTRGDTQYF TGCGCCAGCAGCCAAGATTACACTCGAGGGGATACGCAGTATTTT
- - TRBJ2-7 TRBV7-9 CASSSPGLGRDEQYF TGTGCCAGCAGCTCCCCGGGTCTAGGGCGGGACGAGCAGTACTTC
- TRBD2 TRBJ2-1 TRBV5-4 CASSLAGDYRYNEQFF TGTGCCAGCAGCTTGGCGGGGGACTACCGGTACAATGAGCAGTTCTTC
- TRBD1 TRBJ1-4 TRBV14 CASSQFYRGREKLFF TGTGCCAGCAGCCAGTTTTACAGGGGGCGTGAAAAACTGTTTTTT
- - TRBJ1-2 TRBV9 CASSVGDTALFAF TGTGCCAGCAGCGTAGGGGACACGGCCCTCTTCGCCTTC
- - TRBJ2-5 TRBV29-1 CSVEEARERLGTQYF TGCAGCGTTGAAGAAGCCCGGGAACGGTTAGGGACCCAGTACTTC
- - TRBJ2-7 TRBV5-5 CASIQNPGNSYEQYF TGTGCCAGCATACAAAATCCAGGGAACTCCTACGAGCAGTACTTC
- TRBD1 TRBJ1-6 TRBV6-5 CASSYSQGRTPLHF TGTGCCAGCAGTTACTCACAGGGGAGAACACCCCTCCACTTT
- TRBD1 TRBJ2-2 TRBV5-4 CASRPTGTAGELFF TGTGCCAGCAGGCCGACAGGGACAGCCGGGGAGCTGTTTTTT
- - TRBJ1-6 TRBV5-6 CASSDGTIRTPLHF TGTGCCAGCAGCGATGGGACAATTCGAACACCCCTCCACTTT
- - TRBJ1-3 TRBV19 CASRHSRNRVSGNTIYF TGTGCCAGTAGACACTCAAGGAACAGGGTCTCTGGAAACACCATATATTTT
- TRBD2 TRBJ2-7 TRBV5-5 CASSSRRGGRNEQYF TGTGCCAGCAGCTCACGGCGGGGGGGCAGGAACGAGCAGTACTTC
- - TRBJ2-1 TRBV7-2 CASSTEGGVNEQFF TGTGCCAGCAGCACCGAGGGGGGGGTGAATGAGCAGTTCTTC
- - TRBJ2-2 TRBV7-9 CASSPPGLTGELFF TGTGCCAGCAGCCCCCCCGGACTGACCGGGGAGCTGTTTTTT
- - TRBJ1-1 TRBV25-1 CASSDEQFEDTEAFF TGTGCCAGCAGTGATGAACAGTTTGAAGACACTGAAGCTTTCTTT
- TRBD1 TRBJ2-2 TRBV19 CASSAWTGTPTGELFF TGTGCCAGTAGTGCTTGGACAGGGACCCCCACCGGGGAGCTGTTTTTT
- - TRBJ2-1 TRBV5-4 CASSSGGGFSEQFF TGTGCCAGCAGCTCGGGGGGCGGGTTCAGCGAGCAGTTCTTC
few TRBD1 TRBJ1-2 TRBV6-6 CASSFGTGGIHGYTF TGTGCCAGCAGTTTCGGGACAGGGGGCATTCATGGCTACACCTTC
- TRBD2 TRBJ2-7 TRBV7-9 CSSSLAEREGNEQYF TGTTCCAGCAGCTTAGCGGAGCGGGAGGGCAACGAGCAGTACTTC
few TRBD2 TRBJ2-7 TRBV7-9 CASSLGVSGGEQYF TGTGCCAGCAGCTTAGGGGTTAGCGGGGGCGAGCAGTACTTC
- - TRBJ1-2 TRBV6-5 CASSSLGQRSYGYTF TGTGCCAGCAGTTCTCTTGGACAGAGATCCTATGGCTACACCTTC
once - TRBJ1-2 TRBV6-5 CASSYLRGDNRGYTF TGTGCCAGCAGTTACCTCCGGGGAGATAATAGAGGCTACACCTTC
- TRBD1 TRBJ1-1 TRBV6-1 CASIPGQLVSAFF TGTGCCAGCATCCCGGGACAGCTGGTCTCAGCTTTCTTT
- - TRBJ1-1 TRBV7-9 CASSLASVNTEAFF TGTGCCAGCAGCTTAGCGTCCGTGAACACTGAAGCTTTCTTT
- TRBD2 TRBJ2-3 TRBV27 CASSLVGGVADTQYF TGTGCCAGCAGTTTAGTCGGGGGGGTAGCAGATACGCAGTATTTT
- - TRBJ2-7 TRBV7-2 CASSLDPLAAYEQYF TGTGCCAGCAGCTTAGATCCTTTAGCTGCCTACGAGCAGTACTTC
- TRBD2 TRBJ2-7 TRBV7-2 CASSIQGLAASSYEQYF TGTGCCAGCAGCATACAGGGACTAGCGGCCAGCTCCTACGAGCAGTACTTC
few TRBD1 TRBJ2-7 TRBV18 CASSPTGDAYEQYF TGTGCCAGCTCACCGACAGGGGACGCGTACGAGCAGTACTTC
- - TRBJ1-1 TRBV19 CASSIGTELNTEAFF TGTGCCAGTAGTATAGGGACAGAGTTGAACACTGAAGCTTTCTTT
few TRBD2 TRBJ2-2 TRBV10-1 CASSEFRREDGTGELFF TGCGCCAGCAGTGAGTTCCGGCGGGAGGATGGTACCGGGGAGCTGTTTTTT
- TRBD2 TRBJ2-7 TRBV18 CASSPGGTSGYEQYF TGTGCCAGCTCACCGGGTGGGACTAGCGGCTACGAGCAGTACTTC
- - TRBJ1-5 TRBV19 CASSILGVHQPQHF TGTGCCAGTAGTATCTTAGGGGTTCATCAGCCCCAGCATTTT
few TRBD2 TRBJ2-1 TRBV5-1 CASSLNGREANNEQFF TGCGCCAGCAGCTTGAACGGGAGGGAGGCGAACAATGAGCAGTTCTTC
- TRBD2 TRBJ2-2 TRBV7-6 CASSLARLAGGPLAGELFF TGTGCCAGCAGCTTAGCGCGGCTAGCGGGGGGGCCGTTGGCCGGGGAGCTGTTTTTT
few - TRBJ2-2 TRBV6-6 CASSNYGEAGELFF TGTGCCAGCAGCAACTATGGGGAGGCCGGGGAGCTGTTTTTT
- - TRBJ1-5 TRBV18 CASSQDTFNQPQHF TGTGCCAGCTCACAGGACACGTTCAATCAGCCCCAGCATTTT
- - TRBJ1-1 TRBV5-6 CASSSTARRVNTEAFF TGTGCCAGCAGCTCAACCGCCCGACGGGTGAACACTGAAGCTTTCTTT
- TRBD2 TRBJ2-5 TRBV7-3 CASSLMAGGRRETQYF TGTGCCAGCAGCTTAATGGCGGGGGGGCGTAGGGAGACCCAGTACTTC